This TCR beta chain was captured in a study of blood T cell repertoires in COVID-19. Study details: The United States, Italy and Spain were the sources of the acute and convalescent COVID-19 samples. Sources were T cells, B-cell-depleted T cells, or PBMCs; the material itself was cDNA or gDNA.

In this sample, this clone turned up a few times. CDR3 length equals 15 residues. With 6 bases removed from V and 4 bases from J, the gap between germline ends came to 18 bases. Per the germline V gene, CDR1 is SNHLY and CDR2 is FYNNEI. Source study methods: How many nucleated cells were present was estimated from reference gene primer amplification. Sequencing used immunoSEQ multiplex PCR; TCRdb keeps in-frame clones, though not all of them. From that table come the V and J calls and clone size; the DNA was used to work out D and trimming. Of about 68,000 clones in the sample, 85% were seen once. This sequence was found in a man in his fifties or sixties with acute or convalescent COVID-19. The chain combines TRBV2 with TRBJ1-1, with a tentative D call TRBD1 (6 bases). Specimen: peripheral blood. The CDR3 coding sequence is TGTGCCAGCAGCAAGACGGGGGGCGGGGTCACTGAAGCTTTCTTT. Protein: CASSKTGGGVTEAFF.